Shown below are 20 T cell receptor beta chains from a single sample sequenced in a study of neoadjuvant nivolumab and ipilimumab in lung cancer. Repertoires were generated with immunoSEQ multiplex PCR, while TCRdb's copy carries only in-frame clones and drops some. The sample has about 17,000 clones, 70% to 80% seen once. The sequenced sample was tumor tissue, obtained after neoadjuvant nivolumab, alone or with ipilimumab, at or shortly before surgery. The receptor set was obtained from an adult with non-small cell lung cancer.

The chain carries TRBV7-6 and TRBJ2-2; D call uncertain. Germline lookup yields CDR1 SGHVS and CDR2 FNYEAQ. V gave up 5 bases and J gave up 1 base, with 14 bases separating them. CDR3 length: 16 amino acids. This CDR3 reads CASSPSRPMNTGELFF. The CDR3 DNA is TGTGCCAGCAGCCCGTCGAGGCCAATGAACACCGGGGAGCTGTTTTTT. Full variable domain (outside the CDR3, taken from reference TRBV7-6 and TRBJ2-2): GAGVSQSPRYKVTKRGQDVALRCDPISGHVSLYWYRQALGQGPEFLTYFNYEAQQDKSGLPNDRFSAERPEGSISTLTIQRTEQRDSAMYRCASSPSRPMNTGELFFGEGSRLTVL.

This clone was counted a single time. CDR3 in amino acids: CASRTGTGDSPLHF. DNA for the CDR3: TGTGCCAGCAGAACCGGGACAGGGGACTCACCCCTCCACTTT. This sequence joins TRBV6-5 and TRBJ1-6; 10 bases map to TRBD1. Germline CDR1 MNHEY, CDR2 SVGAGI. CDR3 length equals 14 residues. V trimming: 6 bases; J trimming: 10 bases; junction bases outside the gene matches: 6.

This clone was seen a few times. V usage is TRBV6-1 and J usage is TRBJ1-5; TRBD1 matches at 10 bases. With 6 bases clipped from V and 7 bases from J, the junction kept 6 bases outside the gene matches. CDR1 is MNHNS and CDR2 is SASEGT in the germline V gene. The CDR3 spans 14 residues. The CDR3 spells CASRLLTGGQPQHF. The CDR3 DNA reads as TGTGCCAGCAGGCTTTTGACAGGGGGCCAGCCCCAGCATTTT.

The chain combines TRBV13 with TRBJ1-1; D perhaps matches TRBD1 (5 bases). The V gene lost 5 bases and the J gene lost 2 bases, with 12 bases spanning the gap. This CDR3 region has 14 residues. Germline V gene data show CDR1 as PRHDT and CDR2 as FYEKMQ (reference sequence). This CDR3 reads CASSPRGSNTEAFF. CDR3 DNA sequence: TGTGCCAGCAGCCCGCGGGGCAGTAACACTGAAGCTTTCTTT.

The rearrangement joins TRBV6-1 to TRBJ2-3; the match to TRBD2 covers 7 bases. Germline assignment: CDR1 MNHNS and CDR2 SASEGT. J was trimmed by 5 bases and V by 6 bases; bases with no gene match: 8. This CDR3 is built from 14 residues. The CDR3 loop is CASRRRLAVDTQYF. The CDR3 coding sequence is TGTGCCAGCAGGAGAAGACTAGCAGTAGATACGCAGTATTTT.

The rearrangement joins TRBV4-3 to TRBJ2-5, with D unresolved. Germline V gene lookup returns CDR1 LGHNA and CDR2 YSLEER. Deletions cut 1 base from V and 3 bases from J, with 9 bases between. The CDR3 totals 14 residues. CDR3 sequence reads: CASSQVASKETQYF. The DNA of the CDR3 is TGCGCCAGCAGCCAAGTAGCCAGCAAAGAGACCCAGTACTTC.

This chain uses TRBV11-2 with TRBJ1-1, with D hard to call. CDR3 length: 13 residues. V was pared by 3 bases and J by 1 base, with 6 bases between. Germline CDR1 is SGHAT and CDR2 is FQNNGV. Here the CDR3 DNA reads TGTGCCAGCAGCTTCCAGGCGAACACTGAAGCTTTCTTT. Protein sequence: CASSFQANTEAFF.

This chain links TRBV7-8 with TRBJ1-5, with TRBD1 matching 7 bases. The germline V gene has CDR1 SGHVS and CDR2 FQNEAQ. V shed 4 bases, J shed 3 bases, and the junction held 9 bases outside the gene matches. The CDR3 totals 16 residues. This chain's CDR3 is CASSSMTGRNNQPQHF. The CDR3 coding sequence is TGTGCCAGCAGCTCAATGACAGGGAGGAACAATCAGCCCCAGCATTTT. The complete variable domain, with remaining parts taken from reference TRBV7-8 and TRBJ1-5, reads GAGVSQSPRYKVAKRGQDVALRCDPISGHVSLFWYQQALGQGPEFLTYFQNEAQLDKSGLPSDRFFAERPEGSVSTLKIQRTQQEDSAVYLCASSSMTGRNNQPQHFGDGTRLSIL.

The chain carries TRBV4-1 and TRBJ1-5; no clear D gene. CDR1 is MGHRA and CDR2 is YSYEKL in the germline V gene. V gave up 0 bases and J gave up 2 bases, with 14 bases separating them. The CDR3 consists of 17 residues. The CDR3 protein is CASSQETAEWGNQPQHF. The CDR3 nucleotides are TGCGCCAGCAGCCAAGAGACGGCGGAATGGGGCAATCAGCCCCAGCATTTT.

The gene calls are TRBV9 and TRBJ1-3; D not resolved. The CDR3 is 15 residues long. The V and J ends lost 4 bases and 0 bases respectively, with 11 bases between them. Germline values: CDR1 SGDLS, CDR2 YYNGEE. CDR3 region: CASSTDGSSGNTIYF. The DNA of the CDR3 is TGTGCCAGCAGCACAGACGGGAGCTCTGGAAACACCATATATTTT.

Points on this clone: A junction boundary mismatches the germline segment, possibly from a read error. The chain is built from TRBV5-3 and TRBJ1-5, with TRBD1 matching over 9 bases. TRBV5-3 is assigned to the ORF class and has an uncertain function. The CDR3 is 15 amino acids. CDR3 bases: TGTGCCAGCAGCTTCGGGACAGGGACGTCTCAGCCCCAGCATTTT. Its protein product is CASSFGTGTSQPQHF.

The chain joins TRBV11-1 to TRBJ2-1; 11 bases align to TRBD2. The V segment lost 4 bases and the J segment 0 bases; nucleotides outside the gene matches: 2. The CDR3 has 16 residues. Looked up from germline, CDR1 is SGHAT and CDR2 is FQDESV (reference sequence). CDR3 bases: TGTGCCAGCAGCTCGACTAGCGGGGTCTCCTACAATGAGCAGTTCTTC. It encodes CASSSTSGVSYNEQFF. Full variable domain (outside the CDR3, taken from reference TRBV11-1 and TRBJ2-1): EAEVAQSPRYKITEKSQAVAFWCDPISGHATLYWYRQILGQGPELLVQFQDESVVDDSQLPKDRFSAERLKGVDSTLKIQPAELGDSAMYLCASSSTSGVSYNEQFFGPGTRLTVL.

The J gene is TRBJ1-2, the V gene TRBV19; tentative D call: TRBD1 (5 bases). V dropped 1 base and J dropped 4 bases, with 22 bases sitting between them. The CDR3 runs 18 residues. The germline CDR1 and CDR2 sequences are LNHDA and SQIVND (reference sequence). CDR3 loop: CASSIGRQPGTLLYGYTF. The CDR3 bases are TGTGCCAGTAGTATAGGGAGACAGCCCGGCACACTTCTCTATGGCTACACCTTC.

The chain couples TRBV5-4 to TRBJ2-2; the match to TRBD1 covers 7 bases. Germline loops: CDR1 SGHNT, CDR2 YYREEE (reference sequence). The CDR3 totals 15 residues. The ends lost 3 bases at V and 6 bases at J; junction bases unmatched: 8. CDR3 protein: CASSWTGLSAGELFF. CDR3 bases: TGTGCCAGCAGCTGGACAGGTCTATCGGCCGGGGAGCTGTTTTTT.

The chain links TRBV9 to TRBJ1-4; tentatively, D is TRBD1 (6 bases). The CDR3 length is 15 residues. Per the germline V gene, CDR1 is SGDLS and CDR2 is YYNGEE. Trimming took off 2 bases at V and 7 bases at J, with 15 bases between the two ends. CDR3 bases: TGTGCCAGCAGCGTCTCGGGACACTTGAGTGAAAAACTGTTTTTT. This translates into CASSVSGHLSEKLFF.

This clone showed up just a few times. The chain has TRBV7-3 and TRBJ2-2; D gene uncertain. CDR1 is SGHTA and CDR2 is FQGTGA in the germline V gene. V gave up 1 base and J gave up 4 bases, with 10 bases separating them. CDR3 length equals 15 residues. The CDR3 protein is CASSLSPYSTGELFF. The CDR3 region has the DNA TGTGCCAGCAGCTTAAGTCCTTATTCCACCGGGGAGCTGTTTTTT.

The J gene is TRBJ1-2, the V gene TRBV5-1; a weak D match, TRBD1 (5 bases). The CDR3 runs to 17 residues. CDR1 is SGHRS and CDR2 is YFSETQ in the germline V gene. Trimming left V 6 bases short and J 1 base short, with 22 bases between. The CDR3 here is CASNPEGRGSLNYGYTF. CDR3 nucleotides: TGCGCCAGCAATCCCGAGGGGCGTGGGTCCCTTAACTATGGCTACACCTTC.

V is TRBV4-3 and J is TRBJ2-7, with D possibly being TRBD2 (7 bases). This CDR3 comprises 17 residues. V was cut by 0 bases and J by 3 bases, with 18 bases left in between. Germline V lookup: CDR1 LGHNA, CDR2 YSLEER. The CDR3 nucleotides read TGCGCCAGCAGCCAAGACCCCTATGGCGGGGGACACTACGAGCAGTACTTC. It codes for CASSQDPYGGGHYEQYF.

This clone was seen a handful of times. J is TRBJ2-5 and V is TRBV11-3; D uncertain. The CDR3 totals 15 residues. V was shortened by 5 bases and J by 2 bases, with 15 bases between the two germline ends. Germline CDR1 reads SGHNT; CDR2 reads YENEEA. In DNA form, the CDR3 reads TGTGCCAGCAGCCCCGGGTTCAGCGATCAAGAGACCCAGTACTTC. Protein product: CASSPGFSDQETQYF.

The chain employs TRBV7-2 and TRBJ1-1, with D tentatively TRBD1 (6 bases). V lost 3 bases to trimming and J lost 1 base, with 6 bases between them. In germline, CDR1 is SGHTA, CDR2 FQGNSA. There are 13 residues in the CDR3. The CDR3 DNA sequence: TGTGCCAGCAGCTTGGGACAGAACACTGAAGCTTTCTTT. Translating gives CASSLGQNTEAFF.